This T cell receptor beta chain emerged from a study of cytomegalovirus exposure and HLA in healthy donors (dated by TCRdb to the late 2010s). Looking at the study overall: An earlier analysis of some 500 of the donors reported approximately 300 Gb of sequence data and some 100 million unique TCR beta sequences from about 179 million T cells. Rather than drawing on any new phenotypic data, the later analysis identified candidate immune exposures from TCR beta sequences and the way those sequences occurred across donors. Besides the first cohort of 500 to 700 subjects, a separate validation cohort made up of 120 different subjects was used. A later genetic analysis took genome-wide SNP genotypes for about three fifths of the 666 donors and used that subset as a discovery cohort. Across about 380 genotyped donors of the cohort, an average of about 240,000 unique TCR beta nucleotide sequences per donor were sequenced, and around 20% of those sequences were non-productive. Donor age, sex, ethnicity and CMV serostatus were collected together with the repertoire data. A later analysis re-analyzed previously published TCR beta repertoires from several hundred donors and added high-resolution HLA genotyping to study TCR occurrence patterns. Every discovery cohort repertoire had been produced on one sequencing platform. An early release covering roughly 580 HLA-typed donors comprised 250 to 350 gigabases of sequencing data and around 86 million unique TCR sequences. An earlier analysis of 500 to 650 of the donors applied high-throughput TCR beta sequencing to assess whether each TCR beta V gene segment acted as functional or pseudogenic. Among the roughly 400 genotyped donors, approximately 81% belonged to the genetic ancestry cluster associated with self-reported Caucasian donors. The study was designed to test whether signatures of past pathogen exposure could be identified by cataloging public T cell receptors. Roughly 5 DR-DQ haplotypes were handled as single units for association and clustering, since linkage in the cohort was strong. To predict cytomegalovirus infection status, the study combined high-throughput TCR immunosequencing, statistical association of individual TCRs with disease status, and machine learning. Typing coverage differed by locus: A, B, C, DRB1 and DQB1 were typed in roughly 620-630 donors, DQA1 in 522, DPA1 in some 600, and DPB1 in just under 490. HLA typing covered class I and class II loci at four-digit resolution. Using immunosequencing, the study profiled T cell repertoires from fewer than 700 subjects and related those repertoires to cytomegalovirus serostatus. Study-level results and caveats: The authors suggested that the approach could potentially be generalized to other disease states and immunological phenotypes. Specific HLA alleles were associated with around 18,000 TCR beta sequences at a false discovery rate of 0.05 in a later analysis. A cluster of highly shared sequence variants was judged likely to be a technical artifact of the sequencing pipeline. Because some donors lacked HLA typing at each locus, the association tests relied only on the typed subset. Because the 87-base-pair reads could not distinguish some IMGT-functional V segments, including TRBV6-2 and TRBV6-3, those segments were excluded. A further reported finding was that TCR beta sequences accurately predicted the HLA-A and HLA-B alleles for most subjects in the first cohort. Assigning TCR associations to individual alleles was difficult when HLA alleles, especially DR and DQ, strongly co-occurred. The presence/absence analyses assumed that sequencing depth was roughly uniform across donors, and that assumption may not be true. In a later analysis, HLA-associated TCR beta chains showed more clonal expansion and lower generation probabilities than non-associated chains that were equally common. The only immune exposure information available for the cohort was CMV serostatus. According to a later analysis, parvovirus B19, influenza, CMV and Epstein-Barr virus appeared linked to several top co-occurrence clusters. In the study, 150 to 200 TCR beta chains were listed as associated with cytomegalovirus. A later analysis found that most CMV-associated TCR beta chains appeared HLA-restricted, with HLA associations seemingly driven largely by CMV exposure. Most TCR sequences were observed very rarely across donors, whereas some public TCRs were present in many individuals. An earlier analysis of around 540 of the donors showed that most TCR beta V segments appeared in productive rearrangements either about 90% or about 30% of the time, which broadly matched IMGT annotations. A later genetic analysis associated a missense DCLRE1C variant with V-gene and J-gene trimming of TCR beta chains, and an independent cohort replicated the association. In this cohort, only TCR beta chains were sequenced, and detectable features were limited by the absence of alpha or paired-chain data. In both the original and validation cohorts, the classifier was reported to diagnose cytomegalovirus status with high specificity and sensitivity. Compared with the roughly 600-donor mean, donors in an Asian-associated ancestry cluster had fewer N-insertions in productive TCRs, according to a later genetic analysis. According to a later analysis, TCR association rates differed among HLA loci, with DRB1 alleles showing the most associated TCRs and HLA-C alleles showing the fewest. Correlated functional status among segregating V segments might be attributable to linkage disequilibrium, but an unknown experimental factor could not be ruled out. In vitro tests confirmed that a few of the cytomegalovirus-associated TCR beta chains recognize cytomegalovirus antigens. Because counts were too low, seventeen rarely observed V segments, including chromosome 9 orphons, were excluded from the earlier analysis of 587 of the donors.

The CDR3 starts with the cysteine, ends with the phenylalanine, and has 15 residues. The entry retains the CDR3 DNA only, 45 bases that are in frame from base 1. The germline V gene (reference sequence) gives CDR1 as MNHNY and CDR2 as SVGAGI. Trimming leaves V shorter by 8 bases and J shorter by 2 bases, with the junction holding 10 bases beyond the gene matches. The cohort was made up of approximately 700 healthy bone marrow donors. All cohort members were sampled while nominally healthy, although unrecorded immune exposures were likely present. The donor tested CMV seropositive, placing the donor among the approximately 290 seropositive members of the cohort. Each donor provided a peripheral blood sample, and peripheral blood mononuclear cells were used for TCR beta sequencing. The Qiagen DNeasy Blood Extraction Kit was used to extract genomic DNA from the blood cell samples. For this clone: Its binding antigen is unknown. No clone much larger than this one lies a single base away; base qualities are absent.

Library preparation was by the immunoSEQ multiplex PCR assay. For the multiplex PCR, a mixture combining 60 forward primers for TCR Vbeta segments and 13 reverse primers for TCR Jbeta segments was used. The CDR3 region of rearranged TCR beta genes was amplified from genomic DNA with a multiplex PCR assay. The Illumina HiSeq System was used to sequence the amplified TCR beta libraries as 87-base-pair reads. The authors processed their data as follows. Across the 640 or so repertoires, a later analysis counted tens of millions of unique TCR beta chains, around 11 million of which were shared by at least two donors. Raw reads were error-corrected and collapsed into unique sequences with a nearest-neighbor algorithm that merged closely related sequences to remove PCR and sequencing errors. To assign V, D and J gene segments, CDR3 sequences were aligned to IMGT reference sequences. Each retained sequence needed at least a six-nucleotide match to both a V gene segment and a J gene segment. A rearrangement was called productive if the CDR3 had no stop codons and remained in frame with V and J, and every other rearrangement was called non-productive. Following IMGT convention, CDR3 was defined as the stretch from the second conserved V-encoded cysteine up to the conserved J-encoded phenylalanine. The earlier analysis of a few hundred of the donors excluded any sequence lacking an unambiguous match to a single V gene segment. In an earlier analysis of a few hundred of the donors, V segments were called functional above 56.7% productive rearrangements and were called segregating when the between-donor standard deviation exceeded 5%. A statistical classification framework was built to diagnose cytomegalovirus status from the catalog of TCR beta chain sequences. In a later analysis, V and J genes were assigned by comparing TCR nucleotide sequences against IMGT/GENE-DB human TR gene sequences. A later analysis assigned CDR3 sequences and most-parsimonious VDJ recombination scenarios with the TCRdist pipeline. In a later analysis, every TCR beta chain was defined by the combination of its CDR3 amino acid sequence and its V-gene family, and reads without a unique V-gene family were dropped. To address suspected cross-contamination and a sequencing artifact, a later analysis removed approximately 590 highly shared, low-generation-probability nucleotide sequences. For each public chain, a later analysis derived a clonal expansion index from normalized ranks of inferred template counts within each repertoire. Generation probabilities in a later analysis came from a VDJ recombination model fitted to out-of-frame rearrangements, and those results were checked against IGoR. A later analysis scored TCR-TCR, TCR-HLA and TCR-CMV co-occurrence with hypergeometric tests, applying a repertoire-size bias correction to TCR pairs. False discovery rates were estimated in a later analysis by permuting HLA or CMV assignments 20 times. In a later analysis, co-occurring TCRs were grouped with DBSCAN, and TCRdist sequence similarity was added when clustering was performed within HLA-allele-positive subsets. For co-occurrence clustering, repertoires with fewer than 30,000 or more than 120,000 public chains were excluded, along with five repertoires with anomalous nucleotide sharing. TCRdb re-hosts the immuneACCESS table, in-frame sequences only. Its copies lack some clones; in the studies checked, an unresolved V gene accounts for under half of them, and the cause for the rest is not known. The DNA gave D and trimming, while V, J and clone size come from that table. This sample is represented by around 140,000 clones; over 60% of them were singletons. The top ten constitute less than 2% of the sample.

Sequenced input: PBMCs. In this chain, TRBV6-6 is recombined with TRBJ2-7; 9 bases in the junction line up with TRBD1. This receptor was taken from a female donor in good health and CMV-seropositive. The CDR3 protein sequence reads: CASARGGQGTYEQYF. The nucleotide sequence reads as follows: TGTGCCAGCGCACGAGGAGGACAGGGGACCTACGAGCAGTACTTC.